The 30 T cell receptor beta chains given below trace back to one sample, sequenced in a study of blood T cell repertoires in COVID-19. The assay was immunoSEQ multiplex PCR, and TCRdb's table has in-frame clones only and misses some. The table has hundreds of thousands of clones, 70% to 90% seen once. The sample was peripheral blood. All receptors come from a woman younger than 45 with COVID-19, enrolled during active disease.

This clone was observed once. This chain links TRBV19 with TRBJ1-1; tentatively, D is TRBD1 (5 bases). CDR3 length: 14 residues. CDR1 is LNHDA, CDR2 SQIVND, per germline (reference sequence). V was trimmed by 4 bases and J by 7 bases, leaving 16 bases between them. The CDR3 reads CASSNRGPGGEAFF. The DNA of the CDR3 is TGTGCCAGTAGTAATCGCGGGCCGGGGGGTGAAGCTTTCTTT. Full variable domain (outside the CDR3, taken from reference TRBV19 and TRBJ1-1): DGGITQSPKYLFRKEGQNVTLSCEQNLNHDAMYWYRQDPGQGLRLIYYSQIVNDFQKGDIAEGYSVSREKKESFPLTVTSAQKNPTAFYLCASSNRGPGGEAFFGQGTRLTVV.

The chain uses TRBV3-1 (or the pseudogene TRBV3-2) and TRBJ2-3; 16 nucleotides match TRBD2. Germline trimming cut 0 bases from V and 11 bases from J; bases unmatched to any gene: 11. The CDR3 has 18 amino acids. In germline, CDR1 is LGHDT, CDR2 YNNKEL (reference sequence). The CDR3 DNA reads as TGTGCCAGCAGCCAAGATGCCCCGGGACTAGCGGGAGGGAACTGGCAGTATTTT. It encodes CASSQDAPGLAGGNWQYF.

The chain is built from TRBV9 and TRBJ2-1; TRBD2 matches 8 bases. CDR3 size: 15 residues. Germline CDR1 is SGDLS and CDR2 is YYNGEE. V lost 4 bases and J lost 5; bases outside the gene matches: 8. CDR3 in amino acids: CASSPWTSPNNEQFF. The DNA of the CDR3 is TGTGCCAGCAGCCCCTGGACTAGCCCCAACAATGAGCAGTTCTTC.

The DNA of the CDR3 is TGTGCCAGCAGCTCCCGACTAGCGGGGGAATACGAGCAGTACTTC. Amino acid sequence: CASSSRLAGEYEQYF. V gene TRBV9 combines with J gene TRBJ2-7, with 12 bases aligning to TRBD2. CDR1 is SGDLS and CDR2 is YYNGEE in the germline V gene. The V and J ends lost 4 bases and 4 bases, in that order; junction bases with no gene match: 6. The CDR3 contains 15 residues.

In this sample, this clone turned up a few times. This chain connects TRBV7-2 to TRBJ2-5; D is possibly TRBD2 (5 bases). Trimming removed 1 base at V and 3 bases at J, with 9 bases between. The CDR3 sequence is 14 residues long. Looked up from germline, CDR1 is SGHTA and CDR2 is FQGNSA. The CDR3 region is CASSLGYGEETQYF. CDR3 DNA: TGTGCCAGCAGCTTAGGATACGGGGAAGAGACCCAGTACTTC.

V is TRBV3-1 (or the pseudogene TRBV3-2) and J is TRBJ2-7, with 8 bases aligning to TRBD1. Germline CDR1 LGHDT, CDR2 YNNKEL (reference sequence). V dropped 4 bases and J dropped 2; count of bases not matched to a gene: 7. The CDR3 is 15 residues long. The CDR3 DNA reads TGTGCCAGCAGCCGTCCCGGACAGGGCCCCTACGAGCAGTACTTC. This sequence encodes CASSRPGQGPYEQYF.

This chain uses TRBV7-8 with TRBJ2-1; 7 nucleotides line up with TRBD2. The CDR3 has 14 amino acids. In germline, CDR1 is SGHVS, CDR2 FQNEAQ. Trimming at V came to 2 bases and at J to 4 bases, leaving 2 bases not matched to a gene. The CDR3 region has the DNA TGTGCCAGCAGCTTAACTAGCGTTTACAATGAGCAGTTCTTC. Translation: CASSLTSVYNEQFF.

The chain links TRBV10-1 to TRBJ2-5; D is possibly TRBD2 (7 bases). The germline V gene encodes CDR1 WNHNN and CDR2 SYGVQD (reference sequence). V was trimmed by 8 bases and J by 5 bases, leaving 18 bases between them. The CDR3 is 14 residues long. The CDR3 DNA follows: TGCGCCAGCTCGAACTGGGGGGGCCCGGAGACCCAGTACTTC. The encoded protein is CASSNWGGPETQYF.

The chain combines TRBV12-3 or TRBV12-4 with TRBJ1-5, with D possibly being TRBD1 (5 bases). V was shortened by 7 bases and J by 5 bases, with 12 bases between the two germline ends. CDR3 size: 13 residues. As DNA, the CDR3 is TGTGCCAGCACCCCACAGGCCGATCAGCCCCAGCATTTT. Translating it yields CASTPQADQPQHF.

This chain joins TRBV4-1 and TRBJ2-4; D might be TRBD2 (6 bases). The V gene lost 0 bases and the J gene lost 6 bases, with 12 bases spanning the gap. The CDR3 consists of 15 residues. Germline loops: CDR1 MGHRA, CDR2 YSYEKL. The CDR3: CASSQDWDSGNIQYF. The CDR3 DNA sequence: TGCGCCAGCAGCCAAGATTGGGATAGCGGAAACATTCAGTACTTC.

This sequence joins TRBV7-9 and TRBJ2-7; 8 nucleotides line up with TRBD2. J gave up 7 bases and V 4 bases, and 9 bases lay outside the gene matches. This CDR3 spans 14 amino acids. Germline loops: CDR1 SEHNR, CDR2 FQNEAQ (reference sequence). CDR3 sequence (DNA): TGTGCCAGCAGCTCTACCACGGGGGGGCAAGAGCAGTACTTC. Encoded protein: CASSSTTGGQEQYF.

The genes are TRBV7-2 and TRBJ1-2; D is unresolved. The germline V and J ends were trimmed by 4 bases and 5 bases, with 14 bases remaining between them. Looked up from germline, CDR1 is SGHTA and CDR2 is FQGNSA. This CDR3 spans 14 amino acids. Here the CDR3 DNA reads TGTGCCAGCAGCTCGGAGTCAAGGTTGTATGGCTACACCTTC. Translation gives CASSSESRLYGYTF.

This chain connects TRBV14 to TRBJ2-7; 8 bases are shared with TRBD1. With V trimmed by 1 base and J by 11 bases, 10 bases remained unmatched. This CDR3 has 14 amino acids. The germline V gene encodes CDR1 SGHDN and CDR2 FVKESK. The CDR3: CASSQGSWTGREYF. For the CDR3, the DNA is TGTGCCAGCAGCCAAGGAAGTTGGACAGGGCGGGAGTACTTC.

The chain recombines TRBV2 with TRBJ2-5; 11 nucleotides line up with TRBD2. From germline, CDR1 is SNHLY and CDR2 FYNNEI. V lost 7 bases, J lost 5 bases, and 6 bases stayed unmatched. This CDR3 has 14 amino acids. The CDR3 is CASNGLAGLETQYF. CDR3 DNA: TGTGCCAGCAACGGACTAGCGGGTCTTGAGACCCAGTACTTC. Combining the CDR3 with reference TRBV2 and TRBJ2-5 gives the whole variable domain EPEVTQTPSHQVTQMGQEVILRCVPISNHLYFYWYRQILGQKVEFLVSFYNNEISEKSEIFDDQFSVERPDGSNFTLKIRSTKLEDSAMYFCASNGLAGLETQYFGPGTRLLVL.

This chain connects TRBV19 to TRBJ2-3, with TRBD1 matching over 7 bases. The CDR3 sequence is 16 residues long. Germline V CDR1 and CDR2: LNHDA, SQIVND (reference sequence). The trim removed 5 bases at V and 5 bases at J, leaving 13 bases unmatched. The CDR3 sequence is CASSAPRQGKGDTQYF. The CDR3 DNA is TGTGCCAGTAGTGCTCCGCGACAGGGTAAGGGAGATACGCAGTATTTT.

The gene calls are TRBV3-1 (or the pseudogene TRBV3-2) and TRBJ2-6; possibly TRBD2 for D (6 bases). The germline gives CDR1 LGHDT, CDR2 YNNKEL (reference sequence). Trimming pared 0 bases from V and 5 bases from J, leaving 14 bases between. This CDR3 region has 17 residues. CDR3 sequence: CASSQDRGIGRANVLTF. The CDR3 DNA follows: TGTGCCAGCAGCCAAGATCGGGGGATTGGGAGGGCCAACGTCCTGACTTTC.

The rearrangement links TRBV23-1 to TRBJ2-5; D call uncertain. TRBV23-1 is reported as an ORF; its role is uncertain. The CDR3 spans 11 residues. V was shortened by 4 bases and J by 7 bases, with 7 bases between the two germline ends. The CDR3, as DNA: TGCGCCAGCAGTCTCAGAGGGACCCAGTACTTC. Protein sequence: CASSLRGTQYF.

This sequence joins TRBV6-5 and TRBJ1-1, with 7 bases fitting TRBD1. V lost 9 bases and J lost 6; bases outside the gene matches: 10. The germline CDR1 and CDR2 sequences are MNHEY and SVGAGI. The CDR3 is 13 amino acids. The CDR3 DNA is TGTGCCAGTACGGCGACAGGGATATCTGAAGCTTTCTTT. This encodes CASTATGISEAFF.

This sequence joins TRBV9 and TRBJ2-3; TRBD2 matches at 9 bases. The CDR3 length is 20 residues. V gave up 6 bases and J gave up 1 base; unmatched junction bases: 21. The germline CDR1 and CDR2 sequences are SGDLS and YYNGEE. In DNA, the CDR3 is TGTGCCAGCAACTCACCTGTGACTAGCGGCTCCTTTGAGGGCACAGATACGCAGTATTTT. Protein product: CASNSPVTSGSFEGTDTQYF.

This chain links TRBV28 with TRBJ2-7, with TRBD2 matching over 9 bases. The V segment lost 5 bases and the J segment 4 bases; nucleotides outside the gene matches: 6. Per germline, CDR1 MDHEN and CDR2 SYDVKM. This CDR3 has 14 residues. The CDR3 coding sequence is TGTGCCAGCAGTGGAGCGGGGGGCCGTTACGAGCAGTACTTC. Its protein product is CASSGAGGRYEQYF. Full variable domain (missing parts from reference TRBV28 and TRBJ2-7): DVKVTQSSRYLVKRTGEKVFLECVQDMDHENMFWYRQDPGLGLRLIYFSYDVKMKEKGDIPEGYSVSREKKERFSLILESASTNQTSMYLCASSGAGGRYEQYFGPGTRLTVT.

The chain combines TRBV19 with TRBJ2-1; D is possibly TRBD1 (7 bases). The germline V gene has CDR1 LNHDA and CDR2 SQIVND (reference sequence). V was clipped by 3 bases and J by 6 bases, with 15 bases between them. This CDR3 has 15 amino acids. This CDR3 is CASSIPGQGGNEQFF. CDR3 nucleotides: TGTGCCAGTAGTATTCCCGGGCAGGGGGGCAATGAGCAGTTCTTC.

This clone is a singleton in its sample. This chain joins TRBV2 and TRBJ1-4; TRBD1 might be the D (5 bases). This CDR3 has 13 amino acids. Between the trimmed V and J ends, which lost 4 bases and 8 bases, there was a span of 11 bases. Germline CDR1 is SNHLY and CDR2 is FYNNEI. CDR3: CASSGGEGEKLFF. The DNA of the CDR3 is TGTGCCAGCAGTGGAGGGGAGGGGGAAAAACTGTTTTTT.

The genes are TRBV4-1 and TRBJ2-7; 8 nucleotides agree with TRBD1. CDR3 length: 15 amino acids. V lost 0 bases to trimming and J lost 5 bases; unmatched junction nucleotides: 6. Germline V CDR1 and CDR2: MGHRA, YSYEKL. The CDR3 DNA follows: TGCGCCAGCAGCCAAGACCCTCGGACAGGGAACGAGCAGTACTTC. This encodes CASSQDPRTGNEQYF.

This sequence joins TRBV6-2 or TRBV6-3 and TRBJ2-7, with D perhaps TRBD2 (6 bases). Per the germline V gene, CDR1 is MNHEY and CDR2 is SVGEGT. The ends were cut back, 3 bases at V and 0 bases at J, with 12 bases in the middle. The CDR3 is 15 residues long. CDR3 residues: CASSYGTSSSYEQYF. The CDR3 nucleotides are TGTGCCAGCAGTTATGGGACTTCAAGCTCCTACGAGCAGTACTTC.

J is TRBJ1-3 and V is TRBV6-2 or TRBV6-3; D unclear. Trimming took 2 bases from V and 0 from J, leaving 14 bases between them. The CDR3 has 17 residues. Germline CDR1 is MNHEY and CDR2 is SVGEGT. The CDR3 DNA reads TGTGCCAGCAGTTACGACGCGACTTATCTCTCTGGAAACACCATATATTTT. It encodes CASSYDATYLSGNTIYF.

CDR3 nucleotides: TGTGCCAGCAGCTCTCGGGGGACAGGGGCCTACAATGAGCAGTTCTTC. Translation gives CASSSRGTGAYNEQFF. The rearrangement joins TRBV7-2 to TRBJ2-1, with 10 bases that match TRBD1. The junction had 5 bases not matched to a gene; V was cut back by 4 bases and J by 2 bases. The CDR3 has 16 residues. Germline-derived CDR1 and CDR2 are SGHTA and FQGNSA.

J is TRBJ1-2 and V is TRBV24-1; 8 bases map to TRBD1. Germline CDR1 is KGHDR and CDR2 is SFDVKD. The CDR3 totals 16 residues. J gave up 2 bases and V 2 bases, and 6 bases lay outside the gene matches. The CDR3 bases are TGTGCCACCAGTGATTCCACCGGGACAGGCAACTATGGCTACACCTTC. Its protein is CATSDSTGTGNYGYTF.

The chain is built from TRBV7-2 and TRBJ1-1; 7 bases agree with TRBD1. J lost 3 bases, V lost 5 bases, and 9 bases had no gene match. The CDR3 contains 15 residues. Looked up from germline, CDR1 is SGHTA and CDR2 is FQGNSA. CDR3 nucleotides: TGTGCCAGCAGCACTCAAGGGGGCGGGGACACTGAAGCTTTCTTT. It codes for CASSTQGGGDTEAFF. The full variable domain, rest sourced from reference TRBV7-2 and TRBJ1-1, is GAGVSQSPSNKVTEKGKDVELRCDPISGHTALYWYRQSLGQGLEFLIYFQGNSAPDKSGLPSDRFSAERTGGSVSTLTIQRTQQEDSAVYLCASSTQGGGDTEAFFGQGTRLTVV.

The chain is built from TRBV6-2 or TRBV6-3 and TRBJ2-7, with D possibly matching TRBD2 (6 bases). The CDR3 is 14 residues long. Germline CDR1 and CDR2: MNHEY and SVGEGT. V lost 3 bases to trimming and J lost 3 bases, with 12 bases between them. The CDR3 coding sequence is TGTGCCAGCAGTTATCTTCCTAGCGACTACGAGCAGTACTTC. Translation: CASSYLPSDYEQYF.

The chain is built from TRBV7-2 and TRBJ2-5; 14 nucleotides agree with TRBD2. This CDR3 contains 16 residues. CDR1 is SGHTA, CDR2 FQGNSA, per germline. J was trimmed by 5 bases and V by 5 bases; bases with no gene match: 7. CDR3 loop: CASSTGLAGVSETQYF. The DNA of the CDR3 is TGTGCCAGCAGCACGGGACTAGCGGGAGTCTCGGAGACCCAGTACTTC.